This TCR beta chain was sequenced for a study of OX40 agonist ivuxolimab in advanced cancers. Study-wide context: Under the entry rules, prior anti-PD-1, anti-PD-L1 or anti-CTLA-4 therapy was allowed, and 40% had some.

Study-wide results and caveats: Which antigen the expanded peripheral T cells recognized is unknown. Among the nonresponders, some also had low normalized T-cell clonal expansion. At doses 0.1 to 3.0 mg/kg, CD4+ and CD8+ clones expanded.

Assay used: immunoSEQ multiplex PCR; TCRdb lists only in-frame clones, some missing. The top ten clones hold roughly 1.4% of a sample with 68,000 or so clones, 65% to 90% of them seen once. Trimming at V came to 1 base and at J to 2 bases, leaving 3 bases not matched to a gene. The CDR3 contains 16 residues. Germline lookup yields CDR1 SGHTA and CDR2 FQGNSA. This clone was observed a handful of times. The antigen is unknown. This sample includes further DNA sequences coding for the same CDR3. The sample in question was CD4+ or CD8+ T cells sorted from blood, obtained in a trial of the OX40 agonist ivuxolimab. This receptor was identified in an adult with an advanced solid tumor such as melanoma, head and neck, liver or kidney cancer. This sequence joins TRBV7-2 and TRBJ2-1; 9 nucleotides agree with TRBD2. The CDR3 spells CASSLVAGGTYNEQFF. CDR3 in DNA: TGTGCCAGCAGCTTAGTGGCGGGGGGGACCTACAATGAGCAGTTCTTC.